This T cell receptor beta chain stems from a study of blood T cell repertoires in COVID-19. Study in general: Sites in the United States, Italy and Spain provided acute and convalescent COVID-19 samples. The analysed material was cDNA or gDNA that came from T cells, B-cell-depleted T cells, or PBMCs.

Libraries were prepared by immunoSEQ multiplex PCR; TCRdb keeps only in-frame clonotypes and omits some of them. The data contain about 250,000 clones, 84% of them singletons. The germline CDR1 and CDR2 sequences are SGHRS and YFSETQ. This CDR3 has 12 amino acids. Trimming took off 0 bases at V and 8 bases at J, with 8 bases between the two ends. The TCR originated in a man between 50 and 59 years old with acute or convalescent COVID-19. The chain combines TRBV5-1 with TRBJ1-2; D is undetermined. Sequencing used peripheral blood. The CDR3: CASSLATVGYTF. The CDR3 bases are TGCGCCAGCAGCTTGGCTACGGTCGGCTACACCTTC.